This T cell receptor (beta chain) was recovered during a study of metastatic and nonmetastatic thyroid tumors. Study as a whole: Thyroid patients, malignant and benign, had repertoires compared across blood and tumor or nodule tissue.

Every patient underwent thyroid surgery untreated. In the original workflow: The study took CDR3 differences across clinicopathological groups and made a distant-metastasis classifier for papillary thyroid cancer from them. TCRdb re-called clones via MiXCR from the PCR reads. None of the V and J calls come from the authors' own analysis; TCRdb made them. Of about 56,000 clones in the sample, 25% to 35% were seen once. The germline V gene has CDR1 SGHDT and CDR2 YYEEEE. Trimming removed 1 base at V and 1 base at J, with 8 bases between. The CDR3 has 14 residues. Study conclusions and caveats: When malignant thyroid tumors were compared with benign nodules, TCR beta diversity was reportedly significantly higher in the malignant tumors. This held in both blood and tumor samples.

This clone appeared a single time. Antigen unknown. The origin of this receptor is a female donor with papillary thyroid cancer or a benign thyroid nodule (not recorded which). Some clones in this sample may be carry-over from other donors' samples. The chain recombines TRBV5-6 with TRBJ1-1, with D unresolved. The sequencing sample was made of blood. The DNA of the CDR3 is TGTGCCAGCAGCTTGTGGGGTGAGAACACTGAAGCTTTCTTT. Amino acid sequence: CASSLWGENTEAFF.